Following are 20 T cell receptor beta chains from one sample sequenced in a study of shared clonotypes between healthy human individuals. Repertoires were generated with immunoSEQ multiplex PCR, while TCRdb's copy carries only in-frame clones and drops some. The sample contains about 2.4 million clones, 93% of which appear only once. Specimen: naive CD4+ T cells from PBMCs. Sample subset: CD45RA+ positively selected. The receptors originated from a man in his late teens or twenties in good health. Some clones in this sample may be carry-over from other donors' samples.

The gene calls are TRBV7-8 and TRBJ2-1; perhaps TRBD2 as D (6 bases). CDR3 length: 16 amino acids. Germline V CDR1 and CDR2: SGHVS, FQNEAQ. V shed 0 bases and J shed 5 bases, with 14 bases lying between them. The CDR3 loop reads CASSLAGGSGNNEQFF. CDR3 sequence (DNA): TGTGCCAGCAGCTTAGCGGGGGGTAGCGGTAACAATGAGCAGTTCTTC.

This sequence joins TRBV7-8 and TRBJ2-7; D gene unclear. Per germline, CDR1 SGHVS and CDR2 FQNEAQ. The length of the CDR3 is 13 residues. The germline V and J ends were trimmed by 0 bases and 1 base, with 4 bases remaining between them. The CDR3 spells CASSLAGSYEQYF. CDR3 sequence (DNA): TGTGCCAGCAGCTTAGCGGGGTCCTACGAGCAGTACTTC.

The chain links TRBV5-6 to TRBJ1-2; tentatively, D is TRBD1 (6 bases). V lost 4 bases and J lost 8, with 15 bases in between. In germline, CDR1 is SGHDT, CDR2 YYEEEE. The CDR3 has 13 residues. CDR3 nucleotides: TGTGCCAGCAGCCAACAGGGTGTTGGAGGCTACACCTTC. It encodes CASSQQGVGGYTF.

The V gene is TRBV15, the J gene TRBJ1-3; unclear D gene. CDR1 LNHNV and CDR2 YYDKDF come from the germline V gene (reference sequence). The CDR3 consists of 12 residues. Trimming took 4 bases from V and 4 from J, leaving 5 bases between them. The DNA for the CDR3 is TGTGCCACCAGCAAGATGGGAAACACCATATATTTT. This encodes CATSKMGNTIYF.

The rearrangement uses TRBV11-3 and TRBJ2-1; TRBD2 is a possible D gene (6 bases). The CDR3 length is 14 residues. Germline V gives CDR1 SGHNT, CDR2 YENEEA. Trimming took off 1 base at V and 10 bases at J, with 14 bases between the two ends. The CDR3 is CASSLGRTINEQFF. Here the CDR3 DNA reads TGTGCCAGCAGCTTAGGCCGGACTATTAACGAGCAGTTCTTC.

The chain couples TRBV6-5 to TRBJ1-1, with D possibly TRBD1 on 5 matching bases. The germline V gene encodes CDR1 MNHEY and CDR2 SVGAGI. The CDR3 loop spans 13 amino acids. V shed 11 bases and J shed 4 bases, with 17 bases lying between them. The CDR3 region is CAAWRGAGTEAFF. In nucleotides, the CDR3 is TGTGCCGCGTGGCGGGGCGCCGGCACTGAAGCTTTCTTT.

In nucleotides, the CDR3 is TGTGCCAGCAGGAGAGCGGGAGGCGTCTTACCCGAGCAGTACTTC. Translation gives CASRRAGGVLPEQYF. V is TRBV27 and J is TRBJ2-7; 9 bases agree with TRBD2. J was trimmed by 6 bases and V by 6 bases; bases with no gene match: 12. The length of the CDR3 is 15 residues. Germline V gives CDR1 MNHEY, CDR2 SMNVEV (reference sequence).

CDR3 protein: CASSLQPGLAGQETQYF. CDR3 DNA: TGCGCCAGCAGCTTACAACCGGGACTAGCGGGCCAAGAGACCCAGTACTTC. The J gene is TRBJ2-5, the V gene TRBV5-1; TRBD2 matches 12 bases. Germline loops: CDR1 SGHRS, CDR2 YFSETQ. V lost 2 bases, J lost 1 base, and 6 bases stayed unmatched. The CDR3 extends over 17 amino acids.

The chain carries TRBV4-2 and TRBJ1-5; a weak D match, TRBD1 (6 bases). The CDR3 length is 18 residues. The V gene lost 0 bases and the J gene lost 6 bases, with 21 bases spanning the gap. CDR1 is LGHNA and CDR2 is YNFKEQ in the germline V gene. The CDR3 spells CASSQDFRGWISGQPQHF. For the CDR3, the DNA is TGTGCCAGCAGCCAAGATTTCAGGGGATGGATTAGCGGTCAGCCCCAGCATTTT.

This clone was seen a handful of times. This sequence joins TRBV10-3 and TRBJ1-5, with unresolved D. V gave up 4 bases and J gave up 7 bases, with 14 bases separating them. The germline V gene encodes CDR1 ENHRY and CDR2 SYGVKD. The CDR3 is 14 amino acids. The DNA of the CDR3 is TGTGCCATCAGTGGAGACCTAACGGGGCAGCCCCAGCATTTT. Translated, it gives CAISGDLTGQPQHF.

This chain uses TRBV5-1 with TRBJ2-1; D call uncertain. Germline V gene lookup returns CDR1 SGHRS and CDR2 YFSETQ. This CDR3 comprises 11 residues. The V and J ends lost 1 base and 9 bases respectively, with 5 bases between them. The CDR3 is CASSLQGEQFF. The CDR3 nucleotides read TGCGCCAGCAGCTTGCAAGGTGAGCAGTTCTTC. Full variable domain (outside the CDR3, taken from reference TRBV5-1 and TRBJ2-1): KAGVTQTPRYLIKTRGQQVTLSCSPISGHRSVSWYQQTPGQGLQFLFEYFSETQRNKGNFPGRFSGRQFSNSRSEMNVSTLELGDSALYLCASSLQGEQFFGPGTRLTVL.

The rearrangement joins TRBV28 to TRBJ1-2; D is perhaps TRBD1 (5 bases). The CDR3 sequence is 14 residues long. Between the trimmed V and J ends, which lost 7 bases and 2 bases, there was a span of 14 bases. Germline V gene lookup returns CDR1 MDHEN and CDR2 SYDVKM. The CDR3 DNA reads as TGTGCCAGCAACCAGGCCCAGGGCAACTATGGCTACACCTTC. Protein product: CASNQAQGNYGYTF.

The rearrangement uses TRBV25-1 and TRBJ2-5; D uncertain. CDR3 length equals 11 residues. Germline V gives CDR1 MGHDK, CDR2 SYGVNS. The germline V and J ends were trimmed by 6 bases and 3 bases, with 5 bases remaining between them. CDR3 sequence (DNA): TGTGCCAGCAGCCAAGAAGAGACCCAGTACTTC. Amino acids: CASSQEETQYF. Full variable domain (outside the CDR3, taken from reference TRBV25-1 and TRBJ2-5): EADIYQTPRYLVIGTGKKITLECSQTMGHDKMYWYQQDPGMELHLIHYSYGVNSTEKGDLSSESTVSRIRTEHFPLTLESARPSHTSQYLCASSQEETQYFGPGTRLLVL.

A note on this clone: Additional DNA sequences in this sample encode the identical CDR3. As DNA, the CDR3 is TGTGCCAGCAGACCGACAGGGAGCACAGATACGCAGTATTTT. Protein product: CASRPTGSTDTQYF. The chain is built from TRBV6-1 and TRBJ2-3; 7 bases align to TRBD1. The CDR3 loop spans 14 amino acids. From germline, CDR1 is MNHNS and CDR2 SASEGT. V trimming: 6 bases; J trimming: 0 bases; junction bases outside the gene matches: 3.

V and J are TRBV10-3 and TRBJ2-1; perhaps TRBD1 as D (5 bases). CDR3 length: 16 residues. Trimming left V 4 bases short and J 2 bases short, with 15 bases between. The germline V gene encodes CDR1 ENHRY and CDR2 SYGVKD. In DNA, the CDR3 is TGTGCCATCAGTGCCTTAAGGGGCCCCCCCTACAATGAGCAGTTCTTC. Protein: CAISALRGPPYNEQFF.

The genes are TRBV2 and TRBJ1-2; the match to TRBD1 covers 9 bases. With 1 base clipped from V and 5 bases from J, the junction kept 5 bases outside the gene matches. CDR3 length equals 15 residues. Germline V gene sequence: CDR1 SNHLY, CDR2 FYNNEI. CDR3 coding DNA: TGTGCCAGCAGTGAAGAGGGACAGGGTCTTTATGGCTACACCTTC. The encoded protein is CASSEEGQGLYGYTF. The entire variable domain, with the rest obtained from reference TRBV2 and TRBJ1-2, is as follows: EPEVTQTPSHQVTQMGQEVILRCVPISNHLYFYWYRQILGQKVEFLVSFYNNEISEKSEIFDDQFSVERPDGSNFTLKIRSTKLEDSAMYFCASSEEGQGLYGYTFGSGTRLTVV.

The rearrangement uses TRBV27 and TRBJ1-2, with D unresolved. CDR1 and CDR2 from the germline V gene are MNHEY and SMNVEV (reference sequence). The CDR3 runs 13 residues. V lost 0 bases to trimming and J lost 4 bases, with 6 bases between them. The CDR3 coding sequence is TGTGCCAGCAGTTTATCAGGGCGCTATGGCTACACCTTC. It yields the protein CASSLSGRYGYTF.

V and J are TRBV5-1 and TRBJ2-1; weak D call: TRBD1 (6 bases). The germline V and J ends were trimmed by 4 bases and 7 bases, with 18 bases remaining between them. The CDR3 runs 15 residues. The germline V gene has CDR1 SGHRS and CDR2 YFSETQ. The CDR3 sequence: CASSPGVEGGNEQFF. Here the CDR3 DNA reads TGCGCCAGCAGCCCCGGCGTCGAAGGGGGTAATGAGCAGTTCTTC.

The CDR3 spells CASTRTGTLQPQHF. CDR3 nucleotide sequence: TGTGCCAGCACCCGAACAGGGACACTCCAGCCCCAGCATTTT. This chain links TRBV2 with TRBJ1-5; tentative D call: TRBD1 (6 bases). V was shortened by 7 bases and J by 7 bases, with 17 bases between the two germline ends. Germline V gives CDR1 SNHLY, CDR2 FYNNEI. There are 14 residues in the CDR3.

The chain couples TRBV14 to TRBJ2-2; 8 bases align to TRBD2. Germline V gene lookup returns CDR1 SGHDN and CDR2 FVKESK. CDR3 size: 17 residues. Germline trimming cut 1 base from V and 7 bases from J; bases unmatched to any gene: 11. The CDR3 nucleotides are TGTGCCAGCAGCCAAGGAGGGGCTAGCGGGCTTCGCGGGGAGCTGTTTTTT. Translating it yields CASSQGGASGLRGELFF.